The clone carrying this T cell receptor beta chain was picked up a small number of times. Its antigen is unknown. These data are taken from a study of CD8 T cells in ankylosing spondylitis. Study-wide findings and caveats: Reportedly, matched ankylosing spondylitis synovial fluid was significantly enriched for disease-linked clones. Disease-linked clones bore a CD8+ phenotype and were relatively rare in peripheral blood. A TCR beta motif of seven or eight highly homologous variants appeared characteristic of ankylosing spondylitis blood.

From the 5' RACE reads, TCRdb called clonotypes with MiXCR, one entry per CDR3 protein. The sample lists roughly 260,000 distinct CDR3 sequences; around 18% were seen once. The TCR originated in a male donor with ankylosing spondylitis or in good health (not recorded which). Sequencing was done on a sample of blood, either unsorted or a sorted T cell fraction (not recorded which).

CDR3 sequence reads: CASSPGDRPNQPQHF. The CDR3 DNA reads as TGCGCCAGCAGCCCCGGGGACAGGCCCAATCAGCCCCAGCATTTT. The chain combines TRBV5-1 with TRBJ1-5, with TRBD1 matching 8 bases. The length of the CDR3 is 15 residues. V shed 4 bases, J shed 3 bases, and the junction held 6 bases outside the gene matches. Germline CDR1 is SGHRS and CDR2 is YFSETQ.